These 17 T cell receptor beta chains share one sample of origin, sequenced in a study of shared clonotypes between healthy human individuals (dated by TCRdb to the early 2020s). The library was prepared using the immunoSEQ multiplex PCR assay. This is the immuneACCESS table as TCRdb keeps it, with only in-frame sequences that have V and J called. A part of the clones is gone; compared with another copy, unresolved V genes explain less than half, and the rest is unexplained. This sample has about 2.4 million clones in its table, and around nine tenths of those were observed once. 0.14% of the sample rests with the top ten. The material sequenced was naive CD4+ T cells sorted from blood. This specimen's cell subset or site label, interpreted: CD45RA+ positively selected. The receptors derive from a young man in good health.

The chain recombines TRBV6-6 with TRBJ1-5, with TRBD1 as a possible D gene (6 bases). This CDR3 contains 14 residues. Germline V lookup: CDR1 MNHNY, CDR2 SVGAGI (reference sequence). The V gene lost 4 bases and the J gene lost 4 bases, with 11 bases spanning the gap. The CDR3 coding sequence is TGTGCCAGCAGTTTACAGGGTGATAATCAGCCCCAGCATTTT. Amino acids: CASSLQGDNQPQHF.

V is TRBV4-1 and J is TRBJ2-2, with 7 nucleotides matching TRBD1. Trimming at V came to 3 bases and at J to 8 bases, leaving 18 bases not matched to a gene. CDR1 is MGHRA and CDR2 is YSYEKL in the germline V gene. The CDR3 spans 18 residues. CDR3 bases: TGCGCCAGCAGCCATATCGGACAAGGGGGCCTCGGAATTGGGGAGCTGTTTTTT. Protein: CASSHIGQGGLGIGELFF.

The V and J genes are TRBV27 and TRBJ1-5; no clear D. This CDR3 has 16 amino acids. Trimming removed 4 bases at V and 3 bases at J, with 16 bases between. Per the germline V gene, CDR1 is MNHEY and CDR2 is SMNVEV (reference sequence). CDR3 residues: CASSSTGRPSNQPQHF. CDR3 nucleotides: TGTGCCAGCAGTTCCACGGGTCGGCCCTCCAATCAGCCCCAGCATTTT.

The chain uses TRBV30 and TRBJ2-7; D perhaps matches TRBD1 (6 bases). This CDR3 has 14 amino acids. Trimming cost V 5 bases and J 2 bases, with 16 bases left between them. The germline gives CDR1 GTSNPN, CDR2 SVGIG (reference sequence). DNA of the CDR3: TGTGCCTGGGACCAGGGGCTGGGCCCCTACGAGCAGTACTTC. This sequence encodes CAWDQGLGPYEQYF.

The chain has TRBV18 and TRBJ1-6, with 7 positions matching TRBD1. This CDR3 is built from 16 residues. CDR1 is KGHSH, CDR2 LQKENI, per germline. V was pared by 1 base and J by 5 bases, with 5 bases of the junction left unmatched. The CDR3 reads CASSPRSGGNNSPLHF. CDR3 sequence (DNA): TGTGCCAGCTCACCACGGTCAGGGGGGAATAATTCACCCCTCCACTTT.

The chain joins TRBV5-1 to TRBJ1-1; 10 bases map to TRBD1. The V gene end was trimmed by 4 bases and the J gene end by 6 bases; junction bases not matched to a gene: 9. CDR1 SGHRS and CDR2 YFSETQ come from the germline V gene. This CDR3 is built from 15 residues. The CDR3 DNA reads TGCGCCAGCAGCACAAACCGGGACAGGGGCCCTGAAGCTTTCTTT. Protein product: CASSTNRDRGPEAFF. The full variable domain, completed using reference TRBV5-1 and TRBJ1-1, is KAGVTQTPRYLIKTRGQQVTLSCSPISGHRSVSWYQQTPGQGLQFLFEYFSETQRNKGNFPGRFSGRQFSNSRSEMNVSTLELGDSALYLCASSTNRDRGPEAFFGQGTRLTVV.

The rearrangement links TRBV7-9 to TRBJ2-5; 8 positions match TRBD2. The CDR3 totals 14 residues. Germline V gene data show CDR1 as SEHNR and CDR2 as FQNEAQ (reference sequence). V trimming: 1 base; J trimming: 5 bases; junction bases outside the gene matches: 3. The CDR3 sequence: CASSLGTSSETQYF. For the CDR3, the DNA is TGTGCCAGCAGCTTAGGGACTAGCAGTGAGACCCAGTACTTC.

V is TRBV4-2 and J is TRBJ2-1; TRBD1 might be the D (6 bases). There are 16 residues in the CDR3. Germline CDR1 LGHNA, CDR2 YNFKEQ. Trimming left V 4 bases short and J 2 bases short, with 15 bases between. The DNA for the CDR3 is TGTGCCAGCAGCCTTGCGGTTACAGGGACCTACAATGAGCAGTTCTTC. Residues: CASSLAVTGTYNEQFF.

The chain has TRBV6-6 and TRBJ2-7; the match to TRBD2 covers 7 bases. CDR3 length: 14 residues. Germline values: CDR1 MNHNY, CDR2 SVGAGI (reference sequence). J lost 1 base, V lost 10 bases, and 10 bases had no gene match. This CDR3 reads CATQRVAGSYEQYF. The CDR3 DNA follows: TGTGCCACCCAGAGGGTAGCGGGTTCCTACGAGCAGTACTTC.

This clone was counted a single time. The chain has TRBV4-2 and TRBJ2-6, with 10 bases matching TRBD1. Unmatched junction bases numbered 2, after V lost 0 bases and J lost 3 bases. The CDR3 loop spans 17 amino acids. In germline, CDR1 is LGHNA, CDR2 YNFKEQ. CDR3 nucleotides: TGTGCCAGCAGCCAAGAGACAGGGGGCGTTGGGGCCAACGTCCTGACTTTC. It is translated as CASSQETGGVGANVLTF.

The chain combines TRBV6-4 with TRBJ2-1; a weak D match, TRBD1 (6 bases). The CDR3 is made up of 14 amino acids. Germline V gene data show CDR1 as MRHNA and CDR2 as SNTAGT. The germline V and J ends were trimmed by 5 bases and 3 bases, with 11 bases remaining between them. CDR3 bases: TGTGCCAGCAGTAGGGACATTTACTACAATGAGCAGTTCTTC. The encoded protein is CASSRDIYYNEQFF.

This clone was recorded only once. Germline and junction disagree at one end, which may indicate a read error. The chain recombines TRBV18 with TRBJ2-3, with 8 bases lining up with TRBD2. Germline V gene data show CDR1 as KGHSH and CDR2 as LQKENI. The CDR3 totals 16 residues. The CDR3 sequence is CASSPREGSASDTQYF. The CDR3 DNA reads as TGTGCCAGCTCCCCACGGGAGGGGTCCGCATCAGATACGCAGTATTTT.

V gene TRBV5-6 combines with J gene TRBJ2-6; 8 nucleotides line up with TRBD1. The CDR3 is made up of 18 amino acids. Per the germline V gene, CDR1 is SGHDT and CDR2 is YYEEEE. V was pared by 0 bases and J by 2 bases, with 7 bases of the junction left unmatched. The DNA of the CDR3 is TGTGCCAGCAGCTTGGGAGGCAGGGGGCTTACTGGGGCCAACGTCCTGACTTTC. The encoded protein is CASSLGGRGLTGANVLTF.

The rearrangement uses TRBV25-1 and TRBJ2-1, with unresolved D. Per the germline V gene, CDR1 is MGHDK and CDR2 is SYGVNS. V lost 2 bases to trimming and J lost 4 bases, with 9 bases between them. The CDR3 covers 14 residues. This CDR3 reads CASSETARYNEQFF. In DNA, the CDR3 is TGTGCCAGCAGTGAAACAGCTAGATACAATGAGCAGTTCTTC.

In this sample, this clone turned up once. The V and J genes are TRBV7-2 and TRBJ2-1, with 12 bases fitting TRBD2. CDR1 and CDR2 from the germline V gene are SGHTA and FQGNSA. V trimming: 0 bases; J trimming: 4 bases; junction bases outside the gene matches: 4. The CDR3 covers 17 residues. The CDR3 protein is CASSLALTSGSYNEQFF. The CDR3 DNA sequence: TGTGCCAGCAGCTTAGCGCTGACTAGCGGGAGTTACAATGAGCAGTTCTTC.

The chain carries TRBV10-3 and TRBJ1-4; 9 nucleotides line up with TRBD1. There are 15 residues in the CDR3. Unmatched junction bases numbered 5, after V lost 6 bases and J lost 3 bases. CDR1 and CDR2 (germline): ENHRY, SYGVKD. The CDR3 nucleotides are TGTGCCATCAGCACAGGGGGCGCAGCTAATGAAAAACTGTTTTTT. Its protein is CAISTGGAANEKLFF.

This chain connects TRBV29-1 to TRBJ2-5; TRBD2 is a possible D gene (6 bases). Looked up from germline, CDR1 is SQVTM and CDR2 is ANQGSEA. The V gene lost 3 bases and the J gene lost 5 bases, with 16 bases spanning the gap. This CDR3 is built from 14 residues. CDR3 nucleotides: TGCAGCGTTGAGGGCCGGCGGGGTGGGGAGACCCAGTACTTC. This sequence encodes CSVEGRRGGETQYF. Based on the CDR3 plus reference TRBV29-1 and TRBJ2-5, the full variable domain is SAVISQKPSRDICQRGTSLTIQCQVDSQVTMMFWYRQQPGQSLTLIATANQGSEATYESGFVIDKFPISRPNLTFSTLTVSNMSPEDSSIYLCSVEGRRGGETQYFGPGTRLLVL.